This T cell receptor (beta chain) was observed in a study of blood T cell repertoires in COVID-19. Study background: Italy, Spain and the United States were the sources of the convalescent and acute COVID-19 samples. Sample material is recorded as cDNA or gDNA derived from T cells, B-cell-depleted T cells, or PBMCs.

Original processing notes: Nucleated cell number was recorded as an estimate derived from reference gene primer amplification. Libraries were prepared by immunoSEQ multiplex PCR; TCRdb keeps only in-frame clonotypes and omits some of them. V, J and clone size were drawn from that table, and D and trimming were deduced from the DNA. The sample holds some 150,000 clones, 65% to 90% seen once. Per germline, CDR1 SGHAT and CDR2 FQNNGV. Unmatched junction bases numbered 4, after V lost 5 bases and J lost 0 bases. The CDR3 covers 17 residues. The clonotype was recovered from a man aged 65 to 85 with acute or convalescent COVID-19. The chain links TRBV11-2 to TRBJ2-1; 13 bases fit TRBD2. Sequenced material: peripheral blood. This CDR3 reads CASSPRTSGSSYNEQFF. CDR3 DNA: TGTGCCAGCAGCCCCCGGACTAGCGGGAGCTCCTACAATGAGCAGTTCTTC.